The T cell receptor (beta chain) under discussion was sequenced for a study of regulatory T cells in long-lasting Graves disease. Arm-PCR with iRepertoire HTBI primers amplified the CDR3 regions for these TCR beta libraries. MiXCR was run by TCRdb on the multiplex PCR reads, yielding one entry per CDR3 protein. The sample lists some 200,000 distinct CDR3 sequences, 15% to 20% occurring once. Time point noted: newly diagnosed GD, antithyroid drugs for less than 3 months. RNA extracted from PBMCs served as the sequencing template. Trimming removed 3 bases at V and 2 bases at J, with 24 bases between. Germline V gives CDR1 SGHRS, CDR2 YFSETQ. The CDR3 spans 19 residues. This clonotype was detected ten times or more. A further study also used this sample, focusing on T cells in Graves' hyperthyroidism and ophthalmopathy. Turning to that study: Blood also carried most thyroid clonotypes expanded above 0.001. The model forecast ophthalmopathy, anticipating it by a median around 6.5 months before onset.

The V call is TRBV5-1, the J call TRBJ2-1; no firm D call. The sample in question was peripheral blood mononuclear cells (PBMCs), obtained at new diagnosis, from a patient treated with antithyroid drugs. This TCR derives from a woman under 40 with Graves disease. CDR3 amino acids: CASSSPPREFARPYNEQFF. CDR3 in DNA: TGCGCCAGCAGCTCCCCCCCGCGTGAGTTTGCCCGCCCCTACAATGAGCAGTTCTTC.